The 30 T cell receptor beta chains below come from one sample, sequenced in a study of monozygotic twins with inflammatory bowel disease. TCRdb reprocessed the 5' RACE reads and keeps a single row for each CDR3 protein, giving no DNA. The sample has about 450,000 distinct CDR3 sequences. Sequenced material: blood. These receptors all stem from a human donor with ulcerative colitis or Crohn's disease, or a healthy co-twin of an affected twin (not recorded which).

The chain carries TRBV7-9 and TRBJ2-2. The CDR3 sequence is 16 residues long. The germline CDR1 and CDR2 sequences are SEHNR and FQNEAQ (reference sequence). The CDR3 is CASSLSQGTNTGELFF.

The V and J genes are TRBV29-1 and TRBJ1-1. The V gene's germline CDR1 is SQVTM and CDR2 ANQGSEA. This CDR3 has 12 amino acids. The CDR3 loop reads CSVAGGDTEAFF.

The CDR3 reads CASSPGTSGIYEQYF. This sequence joins TRBV7-9 and TRBJ2-7; TCRdb reports TRBD2, a call that lacks DNA to check it against. Germline V gene sequence: CDR1 SEHNR, CDR2 FQNEAQ (reference sequence). The CDR3 contains 15 residues.

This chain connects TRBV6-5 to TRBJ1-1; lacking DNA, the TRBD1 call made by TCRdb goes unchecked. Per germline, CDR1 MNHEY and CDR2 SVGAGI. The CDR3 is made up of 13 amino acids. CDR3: CASRPQGRTEAFF.

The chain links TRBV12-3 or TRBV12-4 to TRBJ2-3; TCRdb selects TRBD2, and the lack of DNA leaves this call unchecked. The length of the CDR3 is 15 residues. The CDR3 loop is CASSSRDYSTDTQYF.

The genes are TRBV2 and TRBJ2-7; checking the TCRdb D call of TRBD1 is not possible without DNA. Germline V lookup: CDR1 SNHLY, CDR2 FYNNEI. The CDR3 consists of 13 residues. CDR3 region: CASSEWGAAEQYF.

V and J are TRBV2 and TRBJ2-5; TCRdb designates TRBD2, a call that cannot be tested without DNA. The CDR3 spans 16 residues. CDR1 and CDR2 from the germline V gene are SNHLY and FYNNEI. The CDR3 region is CASSGLAGTYQETQYF.

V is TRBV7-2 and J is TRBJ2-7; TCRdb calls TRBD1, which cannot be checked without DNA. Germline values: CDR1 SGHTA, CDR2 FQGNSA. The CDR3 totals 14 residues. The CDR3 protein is CASSRPTGPYEQYF. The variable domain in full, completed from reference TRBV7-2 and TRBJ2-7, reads GAGVSQSPSNKVTEKGKDVELRCDPISGHTALYWYRQSLGQGLEFLIYFQGNSAPDKSGLPSDRFSAERTGGSVSTLTIQRTQQEDSAVYLCASSRPTGPYEQYFGPGTRLTVT.

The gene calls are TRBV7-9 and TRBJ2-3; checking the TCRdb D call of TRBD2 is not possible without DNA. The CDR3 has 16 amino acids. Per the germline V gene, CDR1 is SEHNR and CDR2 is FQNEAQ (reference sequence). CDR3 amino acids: CASSGLAGDLTDTQYF.

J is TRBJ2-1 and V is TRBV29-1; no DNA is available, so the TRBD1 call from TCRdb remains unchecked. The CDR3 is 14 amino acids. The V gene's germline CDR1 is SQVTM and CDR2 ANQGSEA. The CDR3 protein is CSGSPGTGYNEQFF.

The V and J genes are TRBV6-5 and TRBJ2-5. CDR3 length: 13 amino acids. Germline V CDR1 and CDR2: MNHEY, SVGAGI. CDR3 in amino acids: CASSSLDEETQYF.

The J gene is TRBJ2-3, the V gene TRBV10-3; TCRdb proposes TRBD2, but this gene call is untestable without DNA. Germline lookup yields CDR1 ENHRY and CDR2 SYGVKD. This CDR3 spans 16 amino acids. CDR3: CAISGGLALSTDTQYF.

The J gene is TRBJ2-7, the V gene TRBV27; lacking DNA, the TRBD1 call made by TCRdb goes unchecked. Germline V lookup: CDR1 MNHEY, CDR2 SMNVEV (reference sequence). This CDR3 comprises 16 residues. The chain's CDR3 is CASSPPRGTGPYEQYF.

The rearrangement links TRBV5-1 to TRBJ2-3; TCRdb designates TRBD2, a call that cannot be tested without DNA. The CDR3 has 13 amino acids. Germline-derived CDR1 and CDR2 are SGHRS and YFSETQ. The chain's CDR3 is CASSSTLGDTQYF.

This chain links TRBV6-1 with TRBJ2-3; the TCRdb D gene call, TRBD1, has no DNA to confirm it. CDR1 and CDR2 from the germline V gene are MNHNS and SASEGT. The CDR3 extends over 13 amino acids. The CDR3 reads CASSPGTVDTQYF.

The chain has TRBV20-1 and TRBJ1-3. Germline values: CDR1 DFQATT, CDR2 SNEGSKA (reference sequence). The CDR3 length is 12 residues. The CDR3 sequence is CSARGELNTIYF.

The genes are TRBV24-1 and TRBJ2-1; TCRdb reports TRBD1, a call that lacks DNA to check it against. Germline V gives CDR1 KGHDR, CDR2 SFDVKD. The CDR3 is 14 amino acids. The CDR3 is CATSAQGAGNEQFF.

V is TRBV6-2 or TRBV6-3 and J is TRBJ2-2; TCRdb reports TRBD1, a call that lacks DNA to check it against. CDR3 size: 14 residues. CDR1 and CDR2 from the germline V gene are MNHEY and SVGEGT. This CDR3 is CASSYRTGAGELFF.

The CDR3 protein is CASSSDSLGGYGYTF. This sequence joins TRBV19 and TRBJ1-2; TCRdb's D gene call, TRBD1, goes unchecked for lack of DNA. The CDR3 sequence is 15 residues long. Germline values: CDR1 LNHDA, CDR2 SQIVND (reference sequence).

This chain's CDR3 is CASSSGPTYQETQYF. The chain is built from TRBV5-1 and TRBJ2-5. Germline CDR1 reads SGHRS; CDR2 reads YFSETQ. The CDR3 has 15 residues.

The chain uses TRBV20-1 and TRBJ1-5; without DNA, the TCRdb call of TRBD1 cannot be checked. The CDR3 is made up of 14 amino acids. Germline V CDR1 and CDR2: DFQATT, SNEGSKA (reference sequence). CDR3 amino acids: CSARAVGGLQPQHF.

The CDR3 region is CASSSGGRGYTF. The V gene is TRBV12-3 or TRBV12-4, the J gene TRBJ1-2. The CDR3 extends over 12 amino acids.

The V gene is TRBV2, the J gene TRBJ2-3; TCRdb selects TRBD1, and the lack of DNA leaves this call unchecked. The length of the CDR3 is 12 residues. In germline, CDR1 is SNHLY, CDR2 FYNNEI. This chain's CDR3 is CASSDWGDTQYF.

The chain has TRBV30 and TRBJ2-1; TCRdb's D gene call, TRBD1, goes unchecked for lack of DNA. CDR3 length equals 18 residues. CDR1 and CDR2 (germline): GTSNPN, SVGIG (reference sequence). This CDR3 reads CAWSGGAGATLGYNEQFF.

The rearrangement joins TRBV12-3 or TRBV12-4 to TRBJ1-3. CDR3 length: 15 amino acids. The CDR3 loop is CASSLPSVSGNTIYF.

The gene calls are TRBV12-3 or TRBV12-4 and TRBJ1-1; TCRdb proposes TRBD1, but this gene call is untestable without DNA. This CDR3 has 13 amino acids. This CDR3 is CGSTVGDYTEAFF.

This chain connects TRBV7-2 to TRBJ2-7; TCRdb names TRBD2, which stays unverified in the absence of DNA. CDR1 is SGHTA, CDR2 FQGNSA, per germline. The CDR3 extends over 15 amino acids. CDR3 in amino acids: CASSPSGTENYEQYF. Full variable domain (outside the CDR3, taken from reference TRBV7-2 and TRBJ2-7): GAGVSQSPSNKVTEKGKDVELRCDPISGHTALYWYRQSLGQGLEFLIYFQGNSAPDKSGLPSDRFSAERTGGSVSTLTIQRTQQEDSAVYLCASSPSGTENYEQYFGPGTRLTVT.

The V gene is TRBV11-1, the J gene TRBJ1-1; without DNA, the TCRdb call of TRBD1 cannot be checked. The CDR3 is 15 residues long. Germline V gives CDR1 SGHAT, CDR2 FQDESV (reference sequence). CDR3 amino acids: CASSRTGGFNTEALF.

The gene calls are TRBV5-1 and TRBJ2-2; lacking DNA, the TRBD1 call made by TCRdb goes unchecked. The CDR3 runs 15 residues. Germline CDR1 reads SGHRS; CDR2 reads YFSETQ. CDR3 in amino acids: CASSFYRGATGELFF.

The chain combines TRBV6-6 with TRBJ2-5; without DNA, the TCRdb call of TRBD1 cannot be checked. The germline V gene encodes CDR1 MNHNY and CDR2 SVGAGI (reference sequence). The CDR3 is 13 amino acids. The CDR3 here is CASSPGVWETQYF.